This T cell receptor (beta chain) was profiled in a study of CD8+CD57+ T cells in acquired aplastic anemia. The wider study: The DNA of sorted CD4+ and CD8+ cells averaged approximately 3.3 ug.

TCR beta VDJ and CDR3 were profiled, and genomic DNA was the template. TCRdb re-called the reads with MiXCR, one entry per CDR3 protein. The table lists about 270,000 distinct CDR3 sequences, roughly 50% of them singletons. For this clonotype: Its antigen is not identified. One end of the junction fails to match germline, which may point to a read error.

The CDR3 runs 12 residues. Germline V gene data show CDR1 as SGHDN and CDR2 as FVKESK. The study, taken as a whole, reports: Shared by patients and controls, just under 30 CD8+ CDR3s were abundant in patients.

This clonotype was obtained from a human donor with severe aplastic anemia or a healthy control (not recorded which). V is TRBV14 and J is TRBJ2-7, with TRBD1 matching 7 bases. The material sequenced was sorted CD4+, CD8+, or CD8+CD57+ T cells (not recorded which) from PBMCs. CDR3 in amino acids: CASSQGQGRSHF. The CDR3 DNA follows: TGTGCCAGCAGCCAAGGACAGGGCAGGTCGCACTTC.